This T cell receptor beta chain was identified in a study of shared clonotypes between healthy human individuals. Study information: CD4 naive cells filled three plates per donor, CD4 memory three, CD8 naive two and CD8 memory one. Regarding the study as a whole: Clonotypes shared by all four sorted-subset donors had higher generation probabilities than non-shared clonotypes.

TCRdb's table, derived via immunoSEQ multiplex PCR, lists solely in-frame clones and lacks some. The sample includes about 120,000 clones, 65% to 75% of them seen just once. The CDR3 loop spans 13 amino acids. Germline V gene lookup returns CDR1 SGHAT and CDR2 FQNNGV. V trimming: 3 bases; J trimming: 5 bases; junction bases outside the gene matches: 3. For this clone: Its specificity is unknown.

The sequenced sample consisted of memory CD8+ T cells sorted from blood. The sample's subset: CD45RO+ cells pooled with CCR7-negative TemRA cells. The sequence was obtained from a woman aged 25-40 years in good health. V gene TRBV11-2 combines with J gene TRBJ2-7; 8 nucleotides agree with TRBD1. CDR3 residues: CASSFGTGHEQYF. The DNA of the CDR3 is TGTGCCAGCAGCTTCGGGACAGGACACGAGCAGTACTTC. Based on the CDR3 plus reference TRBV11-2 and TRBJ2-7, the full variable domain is EAGVAQSPRYKIIEKRQSVAFWCNPISGHATLYWYQQILGQGPKLLIQFQNNGVVDDSQLPKDRFSAERLKGVDSTLKIQPAKLEDSAVYLCASSFGTGHEQYFGPGTRLTVT.